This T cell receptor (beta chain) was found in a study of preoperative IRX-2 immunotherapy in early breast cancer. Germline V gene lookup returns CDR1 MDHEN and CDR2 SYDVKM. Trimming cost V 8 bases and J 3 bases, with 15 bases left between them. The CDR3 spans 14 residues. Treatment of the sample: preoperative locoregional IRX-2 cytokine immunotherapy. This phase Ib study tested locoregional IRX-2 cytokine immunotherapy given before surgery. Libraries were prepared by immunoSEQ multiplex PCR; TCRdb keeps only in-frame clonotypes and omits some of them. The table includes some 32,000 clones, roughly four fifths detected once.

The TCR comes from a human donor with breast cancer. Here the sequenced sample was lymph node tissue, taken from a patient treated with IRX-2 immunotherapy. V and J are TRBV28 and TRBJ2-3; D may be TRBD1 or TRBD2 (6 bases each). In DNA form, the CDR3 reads TGTGCCAGCGGGGGGCCAGGGAGTACAGATACGCAGTATTTT. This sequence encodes CASGGPGSTDTQYF.